This entry lists 28 T cell receptor beta chains sequenced from one sample in a study of blood T cell repertoires in COVID-19. Repertoires were generated with immunoSEQ multiplex PCR, while TCRdb's copy carries only in-frame clones and drops some. The sample shows approximately 330,000 clones, roughly 90% of them seen only once. The sequenced material came from peripheral blood. These receptors were collected from a man aged 25-40 years with COVID-19, enrolled during active disease.

J is TRBJ1-1 and V is TRBV7-6, with D perhaps TRBD1 (5 bases). The length of the CDR3 is 16 residues. The germline V gene has CDR1 SGHVS and CDR2 FNYEAQ. Trimming left V 4 bases short and J 3 bases short, with 18 bases between. The CDR3 bases are TGTGCCAGCAGCTCTTATCATAATCGGGGGGACACTGAAGCTTTCTTT. Encoded protein: CASSSYHNRGDTEAFF. Using reference TRBV7-6 and TRBJ1-1 for the parts outside the CDR3, the full variable domain is GAGVSQSPRYKVTKRGQDVALRCDPISGHVSLYWYRQALGQGPEFLTYFNYEAQQDKSGLPNDRFSAERPEGSISTLTIQRTEQRDSAMYRCASSSYHNRGDTEAFFGQGTRLTVV.

A few counts support this clone. The rearrangement uses TRBV7-9 and TRBJ1-1; D remains ambiguous. Germline CDR1 is SEHNR and CDR2 is FQNEAQ (reference sequence). The CDR3 has 15 residues. Between the trimmed V and J ends, which lost 7 bases and 0 bases, there was a span of 15 bases. The CDR3 sequence: CASITIGTLNTEAFF. The CDR3, as DNA: TGTGCCAGCATTACTATAGGAACCTTGAACACTGAAGCTTTCTTT.

This clone was observed a handful of times. The chain combines TRBV28 with TRBJ2-1; TRBD2 agrees at 8 bases. The CDR3 covers 16 residues. Germline CDR1 and CDR2: MDHEN and SYDVKM. The V segment lost 8 bases and the J segment 0 bases; nucleotides outside the gene matches: 9. As DNA, the CDR3 is TGTGCCAGCCTTCGGGGGGGAAGTAGCTCCTACAATGAGCAGTTCTTC. Translating it yields CASLRGGSSSYNEQFF.

The rearrangement uses TRBV5-1 and TRBJ1-1; D is unclear. V was shortened by 0 bases and J by 1 base, with 13 bases between the two germline ends. The CDR3 is made up of 16 amino acids. The germline CDR1 and CDR2 sequences are SGHRS and YFSETQ. DNA of the CDR3: TGCGCCAGCAGCTTGGTTCCCCAGGAAGGGAACACTGAAGCTTTCTTT. Its protein product is CASSLVPQEGNTEAFF.

This clone was seen a handful of times. J is TRBJ1-6 and V is TRBV4-3; the match to TRBD1 covers 9 bases. CDR3 size: 15 residues. Germline CDR1 and CDR2: LGHNA and YSLEER. After removal of 5 bases from V and 10 bases from J, the junction contained 9 bases not matched to a gene. CDR3 DNA: TGCGCCAGCAGCGAGGGACAGGGTGTTCGGTCACCCCTCCACTTT. The encoded protein is CASSEGQGVRSPLHF.

The chain links TRBV19 to TRBJ1-5; D is perhaps TRBD1 (6 bases). The CDR3 totals 15 residues. The V gene lost 3 bases and the J gene lost 4 bases, with 13 bases spanning the gap. Looked up from germline, CDR1 is LNHDA and CDR2 is SQIVND (reference sequence). This CDR3 reads CASSMDGGWNQPQHF. Written as DNA, the CDR3 is TGTGCCAGTAGTATGGATGGGGGCTGGAATCAGCCCCAGCATTTT.

The V gene is TRBV7-6, the J gene TRBJ1-4, with 9 positions matching TRBD1. The CDR3 runs to 16 residues. V gave up 5 bases and J gave up 5 bases; unmatched junction bases: 9. From germline, CDR1 is SGHVS and CDR2 FNYEAQ. CDR3 sequence reads: CASSQGQGAGNEKLFF. Written as DNA, the CDR3 is TGTGCCAGCAGCCAGGGACAGGGTGCGGGAAATGAAAAACTGTTTTTT. The full variable domain, its missing parts supplied by reference TRBV7-6 and TRBJ1-4, is GAGVSQSPRYKVTKRGQDVALRCDPISGHVSLYWYRQALGQGPEFLTYFNYEAQQDKSGLPNDRFSAERPEGSISTLTIQRTEQRDSAMYRCASSQGQGAGNEKLFFGSGTQLSVL.

This clone was detected only once. The chain has TRBV5-1 and TRBJ1-6, with a weak D call TRBD1 (5 bases). V dropped 3 bases and J dropped 8 bases, with 9 bases sitting between them. Germline loops: CDR1 SGHRS, CDR2 YFSETQ. This CDR3 contains 13 residues. The CDR3 reads CASSSQGDSPLHF. The CDR3 bases are TGCGCCAGCAGCTCCCAGGGTGATTCACCCCTCCACTTT.

J is TRBJ2-4 and V is TRBV7-9; 7 nucleotides agree with TRBD1. J lost 9 bases, V lost 0 bases, and 8 bases had no gene match. The V gene's germline CDR1 is SEHNR and CDR2 FQNEAQ (reference sequence). This CDR3 is built from 15 residues. Here the CDR3 DNA reads TGTGCCAGCAGCTTAGCCGGGATTCCAGGGGGCATTCAGTACTTC. Residues: CASSLAGIPGGIQYF.

The chain joins TRBV7-6 to TRBJ2-3, with TRBD2 matching over 9 bases. CDR3 length equals 18 residues. The ends lost 3 bases at V and 2 bases at J; junction bases unmatched: 12. Germline V CDR1 and CDR2: SGHVS, FNYEAQ. The CDR3 spells CASSFSTPTSGNTDTQYF. In DNA, the CDR3 is TGTGCCAGCAGCTTTTCTACCCCGACTAGCGGCAACACAGATACGCAGTATTTT.

The rearrangement uses TRBV13 and TRBJ2-7, with 10 positions matching TRBD2. Germline CDR1 PRHDT, CDR2 FYEKMQ (reference sequence). This CDR3 is built from 16 residues. V lost 5 bases to trimming and J lost 2 bases; unmatched junction nucleotides: 9. The CDR3 is CASSPGGLALPYEQYF. In DNA form, the CDR3 reads TGTGCCAGCAGCCCGGGGGGACTAGCGTTACCCTACGAGCAGTACTTC.

This chain links TRBV5-5 with TRBJ2-7; D not certain. There are 16 residues in the CDR3. Germline loops: CDR1 SGHKS, CDR2 YYEKEE (reference sequence). Between the trimmed V and J ends, which lost 6 bases and 2 bases, there was a span of 21 bases. CDR3 region: CASTTARFNTAYEQYF. CDR3 bases: TGTGCCAGCACCACCGCCAGGTTTAACACTGCCTACGAGCAGTACTTC.

This clone was recorded once. This chain uses TRBV9 with TRBJ1-2, with D maybe TRBD1 (5 bases). The CDR3 has 14 amino acids. Germline V gene data show CDR1 as SGDLS and CDR2 as YYNGEE. V shed 6 bases and J shed 4 bases, with 16 bases lying between them. The CDR3 sequence is CASTPSQEAYGYTF. The DNA for the CDR3 is TGTGCCAGCACCCCATCACAGGAAGCCTATGGCTACACCTTC.

The V call is TRBV5-4, the J call TRBJ2-3; a possible D gene is TRBD2 (6 bases). Trimming shortened V by 4 bases and J by 2 bases, and 14 bases separated the two germline ends. The CDR3 length is 15 residues. Germline values: CDR1 SGHNT, CDR2 YYREEE (reference sequence). CDR3 protein: CASSAGLRNTDTQYF. CDR3 coding DNA: TGTGCCAGCAGCGCGGGACTCCGGAACACAGATACGCAGTATTTT.

The chain links TRBV7-9 to TRBJ1-1; TRBD1 aligns across 12 bases. The V segment lost 5 bases and the J segment 0 bases; nucleotides outside the gene matches: 4. The germline CDR1 and CDR2 sequences are SEHNR and FQNEAQ (reference sequence). CDR3 length: 16 amino acids. The CDR3 DNA follows: TGTGCCAGCAGCCCGGGACAGGGGGCACTGAACACTGAAGCTTTCTTT. This translates into CASSPGQGALNTEAFF. Filled out from reference TRBV7-9 and TRBJ1-1, the complete variable domain reads DTGVSQNPRHKITKRGQNVTFRCDPISEHNRLYWYRQTLGQGPEFLTYFQNEAQLEKSRLLSDRFSAERPKGSFSTLEIQRTEQGDSAMYLCASSPGQGALNTEAFFGQGTRLTVV.

The V call is TRBV4-1, the J call TRBJ1-4; 11 nucleotides agree with TRBD1. V was clipped by 4 bases and J by 2 bases; unmatched bases: 3. CDR1 MGHRA and CDR2 YSYEKL come from the germline V gene. There are 16 residues in the CDR3. Here the CDR3 reads CASSPRDRGTNEKLFF. Written as DNA, the CDR3 is TGCGCCAGCAGCCCCCGGGACAGGGGGACTAATGAAAAACTGTTTTTT.

The gene calls are TRBV4-1 and TRBJ1-1; a weak D match, TRBD1 (6 bases). The germline gives CDR1 MGHRA, CDR2 YSYEKL. Deletions cut 0 bases from V and 0 bases from J, with 23 bases between. This CDR3 is built from 20 residues. For the CDR3, the DNA is TGCGCCAGCAGCCAAGAATGGGGGCGGCCCCCCTTCCTTATGAACACTGAAGCTTTCTTT. Translated: CASSQEWGRPPFLMNTEAFF.

The J gene is TRBJ1-3, the V gene TRBV28, with D possibly being TRBD1 (6 bases). V was cut by 4 bases and J by 1 base, with 11 bases left in between. The CDR3 is 15 amino acids. Per germline, CDR1 MDHEN and CDR2 SYDVKM. For the CDR3, the DNA is TGTGCCAGCAGTTCTCCAGGGGTTTCTGGAAACACCATATATTTT. Residues: CASSSPGVSGNTIYF.

The CDR3 DNA reads TGCGCCAGCAGCGGGGCAGGGGTAGATGGCTACACCTTC. Its protein product is CASSGAGVDGYTF. The rearrangement joins TRBV5-1 to TRBJ1-2, with D possibly being TRBD1 (6 bases). This CDR3 is built from 13 residues. CDR1 SGHRS and CDR2 YFSETQ come from the germline V gene. The ends were cut back, 4 bases at V and 6 bases at J, with 13 bases in the middle.

The chain recombines TRBV14 with TRBJ1-1, with 8 bases that match TRBD1. Germline CDR1 and CDR2: SGHDN and FVKESK. The CDR3 sequence is 16 residues long. V lost 1 base to trimming and J lost 1 base; unmatched junction nucleotides: 5. CDR3 loop: CASSQGTTGANTEAFF. DNA of the CDR3: TGTGCCAGCAGCCAAGGGACGACAGGGGCGAACACTGAAGCTTTCTTT.

This chain uses TRBV19 with TRBJ1-1, with 7 bases aligning to TRBD1. The CDR3 is 13 amino acids. V was clipped by 5 bases and J by 2 bases; unmatched bases: 2. The germline V gene has CDR1 LNHDA and CDR2 SQIVND (reference sequence). CDR3 in amino acids: CASSQGGNTEAFF. In DNA form, the CDR3 reads TGTGCCAGTAGTCAGGGGGGAAACACTGAAGCTTTCTTT.

The chain uses TRBV6-2 or TRBV6-3 and TRBJ2-7; 8 bases line up with TRBD1. Per germline, CDR1 MNHEY and CDR2 SVGEGT. The CDR3 has 16 residues. V shed 2 bases, J shed 1 base, and the junction held 7 bases outside the gene matches. The CDR3: CASSYDRDRQSYEQYF. In DNA form, the CDR3 reads TGTGCCAGCAGTTACGACCGGGACAGGCAGTCCTACGAGCAGTACTTC.

V usage is TRBV18 and J usage is TRBJ2-7; 8 bases line up with TRBD1. CDR1 is KGHSH and CDR2 is LQKENI in the germline V gene. The CDR3 loop spans 13 amino acids. With 3 bases clipped from V and 3 bases from J, the junction kept 1 base outside the gene matches. For the CDR3, the DNA is TGTGCCAGCTCACCGGACAGGGACTACGAGCAGTACTTC. Residues: CASSPDRDYEQYF.

The chain uses TRBV6-5 and TRBJ1-2; maybe TRBD1 (5 bases). The CDR3 is 14 amino acids. V lost 6 bases and J 5 bases, leaving 16 bases between the germline ends. Germline V gene lookup returns CDR1 MNHEY and CDR2 SVGAGI. The CDR3 here is CASSWGPFPYGYTF. CDR3 coding DNA: TGTGCCAGCAGCTGGGGCCCTTTTCCTTATGGCTACACCTTC.

The J gene is TRBJ1-1, the V gene TRBV6-5, with D unclear. This CDR3 spans 13 amino acids. V was pared by 6 bases and J by 1 base, with 9 bases between. Looked up from germline, CDR1 is MNHEY and CDR2 is SVGAGI. The CDR3 bases are TGTGCCAGCAGGCCCGCGGGGAACACTGAAGCTTTCTTT. Protein: CASRPAGNTEAFF.

The chain has TRBV5-6 and TRBJ2-3; 8 bases align to TRBD1. The ends lost 1 base at V and 5 bases at J; junction bases unmatched: 3. This CDR3 is built from 14 residues. The germline V gene encodes CDR1 SGHDT and CDR2 YYEEEE. CDR3 nucleotide sequence: TGTGCCAGCAGCTTGCAGGGGGCTGGAGATACGCAGTATTTT. Protein: CASSLQGAGDTQYF.

This chain joins TRBV27 and TRBJ2-5; D might be TRBD1 (7 bases). Germline V gene data show CDR1 as MNHEY and CDR2 as SMNVEV (reference sequence). This CDR3 region has 15 residues. The V and J ends lost 5 bases and 5 bases respectively, with 18 bases between them. CDR3 protein: CASSQRRQGGETQYF. CDR3 sequence (DNA): TGTGCCAGCAGTCAACGACGACAGGGAGGTGAGACCCAGTACTTC.

J is TRBJ2-7 and V is TRBV19, with 7 bases identical to TRBD1. V lost 6 bases and J lost 1; bases outside the gene matches: 6. CDR3 size: 14 residues. The germline CDR1 and CDR2 sequences are LNHDA and SQIVND (reference sequence). The CDR3 sequence is CASSPGTVSYEQYF. The CDR3 DNA is TGTGCCAGTAGCCCCGGGACAGTGTCCTACGAGCAGTACTTC.